This T cell receptor beta chain was documented in a study of T cell responses to AZD1222 COVID-19 vaccine. A word on this clone: Its antigen is unidentified.

CDR1 is SGHTA, CDR2 FQGTGA, per germline. The CDR3 runs to 16 residues. After removal of 1 base from V and 0 bases from J, the junction contained 0 bases not matched to a gene. Overall study findings and caveats: White British ancestry dominated among donors, who included more females, and clonal diversity was possibly underestimated. Every sample of the repertoires postdated the peak T cell response. Baseline seropositives among AZD1222 recipients totaled only six.

Assay used: immunoSEQ multiplex PCR; TCRdb lists only in-frame clones, some missing. The sample yields 66,000 or so clones, less than 85% seen once. The clonotype comes from an adult in good health. The V gene is TRBV7-3, the J gene TRBJ2-2, with TRBD2 identical over 9 bases. The specimen was peripheral blood, collected on day 0 of MenACWY control vaccination. DNA of the CDR3: TGTGCCAGCAGCTTAATAGCGGGGGCGAACACCGGGGAGCTGTTTTTT. Its translation is CASSLIAGANTGELFF.